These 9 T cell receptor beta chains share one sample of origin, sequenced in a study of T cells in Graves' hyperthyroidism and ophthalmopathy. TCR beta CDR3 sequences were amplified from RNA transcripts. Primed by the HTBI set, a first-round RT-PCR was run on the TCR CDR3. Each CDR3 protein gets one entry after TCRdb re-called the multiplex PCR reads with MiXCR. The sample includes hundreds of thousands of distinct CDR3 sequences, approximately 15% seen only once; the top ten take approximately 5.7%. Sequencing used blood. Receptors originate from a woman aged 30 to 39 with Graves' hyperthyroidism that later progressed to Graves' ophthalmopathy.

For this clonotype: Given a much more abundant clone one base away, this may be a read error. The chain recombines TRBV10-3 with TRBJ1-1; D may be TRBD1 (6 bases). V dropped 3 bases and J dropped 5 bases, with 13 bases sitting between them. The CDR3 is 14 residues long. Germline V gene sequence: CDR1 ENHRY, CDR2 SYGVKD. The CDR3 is CAISDGGEETEAFF. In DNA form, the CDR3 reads TGTGCCATCAGTGATGGGGGCGAGGAAACTGAAGCTTTCTTT.

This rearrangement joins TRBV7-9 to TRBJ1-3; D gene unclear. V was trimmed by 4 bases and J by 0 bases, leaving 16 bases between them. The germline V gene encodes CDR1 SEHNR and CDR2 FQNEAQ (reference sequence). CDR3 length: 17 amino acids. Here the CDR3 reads CASSSYQLSYSGNTIYF. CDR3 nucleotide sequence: TGTGCCAGCAGCTCATATCAACTCTCCTACTCTGGAAACACCATATATTTT.

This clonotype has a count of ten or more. CDR3 bases: TGTGCCAGCAGCCCGGGCGGGCTTGAAGCTTTCTTT. Translation gives CASSPGGLEAFF. V gene TRBV2 combines with J gene TRBJ1-1; D ambiguous. The ends were cut back, 6 bases at V and 7 bases at J, with 12 bases in the middle. There are 12 residues in the CDR3. CDR1 and CDR2 (germline): SNHLY, FYNNEI.

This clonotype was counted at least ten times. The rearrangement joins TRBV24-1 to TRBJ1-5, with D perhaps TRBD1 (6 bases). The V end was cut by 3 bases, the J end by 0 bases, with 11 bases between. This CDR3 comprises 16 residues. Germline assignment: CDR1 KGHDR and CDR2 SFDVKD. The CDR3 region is CATSDGLRGSNQPQHF. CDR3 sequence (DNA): TGTGCCACCAGTGATGGACTCAGGGGTAGCAATCAGCCCCAGCATTTT.

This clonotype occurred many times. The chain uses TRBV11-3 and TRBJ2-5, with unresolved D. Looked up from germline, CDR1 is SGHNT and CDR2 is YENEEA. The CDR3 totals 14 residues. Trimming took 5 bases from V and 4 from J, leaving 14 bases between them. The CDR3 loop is CASSPRAKGETQYF. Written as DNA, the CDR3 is TGTGCCAGCAGCCCCCGGGCCAAGGGAGAGACCCAGTACTTC.

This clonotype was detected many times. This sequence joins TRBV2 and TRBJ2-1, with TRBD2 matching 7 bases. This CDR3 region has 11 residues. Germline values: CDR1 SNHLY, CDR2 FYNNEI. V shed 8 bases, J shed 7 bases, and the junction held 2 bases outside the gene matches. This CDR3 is CASGGGNEQFF. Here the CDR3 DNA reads TGTGCCAGCGGGGGGGGGAATGAGCAGTTCTTC. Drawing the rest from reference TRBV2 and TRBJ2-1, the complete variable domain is EPEVTQTPSHQVTQMGQEVILRCVPISNHLYFYWYRQILGQKVEFLVSFYNNEISEKSEIFDDQFSVERPDGSNFTLKIRSTKLEDSAMYFCASGGGNEQFFGPGTRLTVL.

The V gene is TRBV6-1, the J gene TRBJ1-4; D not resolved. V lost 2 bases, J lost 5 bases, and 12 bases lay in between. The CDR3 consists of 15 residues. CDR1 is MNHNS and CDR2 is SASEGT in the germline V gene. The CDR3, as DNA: TGTGCCAGCAGTGAATATACGTTCCAGAATGAAAAACTGTTTTTT. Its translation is CASSEYTFQNEKLFF.

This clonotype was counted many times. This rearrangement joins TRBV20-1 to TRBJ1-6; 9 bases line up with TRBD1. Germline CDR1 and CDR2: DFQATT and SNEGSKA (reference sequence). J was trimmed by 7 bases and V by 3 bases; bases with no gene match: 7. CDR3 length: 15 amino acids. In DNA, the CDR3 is TGCAGTGCTAGCCCGGGGACAGGGTTGAATTCACCCCTCCACTTT. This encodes CSASPGTGLNSPLHF.

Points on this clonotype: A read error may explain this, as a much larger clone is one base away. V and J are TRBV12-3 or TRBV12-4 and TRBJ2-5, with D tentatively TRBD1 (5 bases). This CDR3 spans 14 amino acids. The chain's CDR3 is CAGSFDRGQETQYF. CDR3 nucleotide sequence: TGTGCCGGCAGTTTCGACAGAGGCCAAGAGACCCAGTACTTC.